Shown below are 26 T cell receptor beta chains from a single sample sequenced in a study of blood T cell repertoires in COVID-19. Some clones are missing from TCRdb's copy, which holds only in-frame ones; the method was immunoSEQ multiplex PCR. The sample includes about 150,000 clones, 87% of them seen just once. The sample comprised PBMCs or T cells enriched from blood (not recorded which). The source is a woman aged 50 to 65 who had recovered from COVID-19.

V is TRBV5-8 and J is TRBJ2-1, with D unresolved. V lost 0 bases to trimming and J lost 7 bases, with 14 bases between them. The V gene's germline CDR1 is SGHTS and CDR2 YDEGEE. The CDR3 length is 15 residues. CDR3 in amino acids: CASSLEATSRNEQFF. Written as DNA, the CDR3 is TGTGCCAGCAGCTTGGAAGCGACCTCTAGGAATGAGCAGTTCTTC.

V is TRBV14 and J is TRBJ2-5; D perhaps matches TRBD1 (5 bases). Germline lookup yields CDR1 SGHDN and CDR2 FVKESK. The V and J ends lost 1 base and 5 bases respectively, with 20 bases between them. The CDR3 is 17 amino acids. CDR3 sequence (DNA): TGTGCCAGCAGCCAAGTTGGCAGGGTGGTCTCACGGGAGACCCAGTACTTC. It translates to CASSQVGRVVSRETQYF.

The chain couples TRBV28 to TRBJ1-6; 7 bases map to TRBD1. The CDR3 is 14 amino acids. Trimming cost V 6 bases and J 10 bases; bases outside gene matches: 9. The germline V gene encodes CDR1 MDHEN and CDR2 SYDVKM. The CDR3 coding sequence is TGTGCCAGCAGCTCCAGGACAGGCTGGTCACCCCTCCACTTT. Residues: CASSSRTGWSPLHF.

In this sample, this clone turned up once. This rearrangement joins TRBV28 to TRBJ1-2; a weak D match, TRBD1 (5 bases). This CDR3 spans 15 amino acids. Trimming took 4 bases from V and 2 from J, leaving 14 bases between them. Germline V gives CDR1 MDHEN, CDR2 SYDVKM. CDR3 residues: CASSSSRGGNYGYTF. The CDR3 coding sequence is TGTGCCAGCAGTTCTAGTAGGGGCGGCAACTATGGCTACACCTTC.

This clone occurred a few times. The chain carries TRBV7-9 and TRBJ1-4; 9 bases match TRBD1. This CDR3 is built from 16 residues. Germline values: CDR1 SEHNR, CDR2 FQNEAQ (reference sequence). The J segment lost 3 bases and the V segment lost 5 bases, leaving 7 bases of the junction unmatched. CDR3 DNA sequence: TGTGCCAGCAGCCTGGGACAGGGTCAAGCTAATGAAAAACTGTTTTTT. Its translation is CASSLGQGQANEKLFF.

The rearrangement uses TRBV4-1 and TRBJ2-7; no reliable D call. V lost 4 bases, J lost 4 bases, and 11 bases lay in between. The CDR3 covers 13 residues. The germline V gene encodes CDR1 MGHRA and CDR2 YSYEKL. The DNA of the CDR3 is TGCGCCAGCAGCCCCGGAGTTTTATACGAGCAGTACTTC. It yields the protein CASSPGVLYEQYF.

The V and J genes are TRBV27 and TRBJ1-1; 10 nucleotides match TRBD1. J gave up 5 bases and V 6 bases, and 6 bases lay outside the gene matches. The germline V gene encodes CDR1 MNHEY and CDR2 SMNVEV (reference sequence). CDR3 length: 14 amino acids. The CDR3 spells CASRRQGAWTEAFF. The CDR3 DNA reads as TGTGCCAGCAGAAGACAGGGGGCATGGACTGAAGCTTTCTTT.

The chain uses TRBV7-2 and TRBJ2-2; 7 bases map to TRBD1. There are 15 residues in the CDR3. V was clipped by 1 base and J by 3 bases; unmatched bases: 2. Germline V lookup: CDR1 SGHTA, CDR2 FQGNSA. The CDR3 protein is CASSLVQGDTGELFF. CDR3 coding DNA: TGTGCCAGCAGCTTAGTGCAGGGGGACACCGGGGAGCTGTTTTTT.

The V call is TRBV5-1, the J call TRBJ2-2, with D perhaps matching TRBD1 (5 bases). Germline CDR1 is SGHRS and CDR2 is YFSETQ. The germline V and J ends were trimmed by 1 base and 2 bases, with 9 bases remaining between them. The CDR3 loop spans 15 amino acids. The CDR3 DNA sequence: TGCGCCAGCAGCTTGCCGACAGCTAACACCGGGGAGCTGTTTTTT. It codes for CASSLPTANTGELFF. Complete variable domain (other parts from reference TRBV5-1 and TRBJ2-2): KAGVTQTPRYLIKTRGQQVTLSCSPISGHRSVSWYQQTPGQGLQFLFEYFSETQRNKGNFPGRFSGRQFSNSRSEMNVSTLELGDSALYLCASSLPTANTGELFFGEGSRLTVL.

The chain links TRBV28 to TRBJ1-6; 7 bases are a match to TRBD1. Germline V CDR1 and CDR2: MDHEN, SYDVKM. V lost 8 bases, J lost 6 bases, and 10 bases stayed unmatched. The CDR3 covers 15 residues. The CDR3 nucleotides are TGTGCCAGCGGGGGCGCCGGGACAGCTAATTCACCCCTCCACTTT. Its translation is CASGGAGTANSPLHF.

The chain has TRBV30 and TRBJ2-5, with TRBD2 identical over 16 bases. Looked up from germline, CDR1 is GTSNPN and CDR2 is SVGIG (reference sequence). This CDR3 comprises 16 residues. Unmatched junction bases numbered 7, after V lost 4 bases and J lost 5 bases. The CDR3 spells CAWNPGLAGGGETQYF. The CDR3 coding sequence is TGTGCCTGGAATCCGGGACTAGCGGGAGGGGGTGAGACCCAGTACTTC.

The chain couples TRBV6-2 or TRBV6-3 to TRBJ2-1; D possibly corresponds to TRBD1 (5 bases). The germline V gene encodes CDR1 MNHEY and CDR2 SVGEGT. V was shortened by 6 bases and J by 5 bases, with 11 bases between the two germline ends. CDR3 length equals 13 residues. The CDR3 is CASSPRQNNEQFF. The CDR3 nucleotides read TGTGCCAGCAGCCCAAGACAGAACAATGAGCAGTTCTTC.

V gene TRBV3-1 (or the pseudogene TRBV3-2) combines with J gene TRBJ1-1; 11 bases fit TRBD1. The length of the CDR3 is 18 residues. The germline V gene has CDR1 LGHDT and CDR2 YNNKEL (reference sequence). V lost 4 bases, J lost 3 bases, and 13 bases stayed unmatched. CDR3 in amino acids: CASSPGQGARFLDTEAFF. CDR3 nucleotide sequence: TGTGCCAGCAGCCCTGGACAGGGGGCTCGTTTTCTTGACACTGAAGCTTTCTTT.

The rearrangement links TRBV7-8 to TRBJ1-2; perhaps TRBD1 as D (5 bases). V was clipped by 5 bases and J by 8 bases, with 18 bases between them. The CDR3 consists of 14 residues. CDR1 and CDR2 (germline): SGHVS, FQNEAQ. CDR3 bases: TGTGCCAGCAGCCAACGGGGGTCTGCCCTGGGCTACACCTTC. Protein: CASSQRGSALGYTF.

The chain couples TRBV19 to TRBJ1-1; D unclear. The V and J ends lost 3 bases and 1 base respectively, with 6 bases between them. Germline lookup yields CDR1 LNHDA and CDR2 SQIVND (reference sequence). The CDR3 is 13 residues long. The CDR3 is CASSISQNTEAFF. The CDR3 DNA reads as TGTGCCAGTAGTATTTCCCAGAACACTGAAGCTTTCTTT. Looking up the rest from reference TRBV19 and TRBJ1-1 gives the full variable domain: DGGITQSPKYLFRKEGQNVTLSCEQNLNHDAMYWYRQDPGQGLRLIYYSQIVNDFQKGDIAEGYSVSREKKESFPLTVTSAQKNPTAFYLCASSISQNTEAFFGQGTRLTVV.

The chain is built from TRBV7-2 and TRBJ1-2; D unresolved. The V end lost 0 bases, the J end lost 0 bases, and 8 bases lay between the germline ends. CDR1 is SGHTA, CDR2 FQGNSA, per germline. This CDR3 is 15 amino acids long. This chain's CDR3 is CASSLAATTNYGYTF. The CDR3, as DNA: TGTGCCAGCAGCTTAGCAGCGACTACTAACTATGGCTACACCTTC.

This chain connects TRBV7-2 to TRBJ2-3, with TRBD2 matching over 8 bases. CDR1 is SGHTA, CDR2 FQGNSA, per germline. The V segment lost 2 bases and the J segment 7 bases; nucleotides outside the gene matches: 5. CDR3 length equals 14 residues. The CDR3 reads CASSLSLAGYTQYF. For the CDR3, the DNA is TGTGCCAGCAGCTTAAGTCTAGCGGGTTATACGCAGTATTTT.

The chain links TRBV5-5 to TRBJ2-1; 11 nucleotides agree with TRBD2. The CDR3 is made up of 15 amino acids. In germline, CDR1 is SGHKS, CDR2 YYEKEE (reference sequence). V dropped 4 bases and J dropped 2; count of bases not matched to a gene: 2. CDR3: CASSGGLAAYNEQFF. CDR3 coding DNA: TGTGCCAGCAGCGGGGGACTAGCGGCCTACAATGAGCAGTTCTTC.

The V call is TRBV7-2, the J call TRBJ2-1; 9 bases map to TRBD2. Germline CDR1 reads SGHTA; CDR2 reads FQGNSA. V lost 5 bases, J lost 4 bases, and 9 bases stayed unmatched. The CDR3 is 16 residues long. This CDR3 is CASSLLLAGFYNEQFF. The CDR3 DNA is TGTGCCAGCAGCCTGCTACTAGCGGGCTTTTACAATGAGCAGTTCTTC.

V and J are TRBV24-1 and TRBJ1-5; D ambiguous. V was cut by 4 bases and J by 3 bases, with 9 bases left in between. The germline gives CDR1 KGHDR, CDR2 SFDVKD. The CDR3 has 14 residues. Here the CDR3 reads CATSEGRANQPQHF. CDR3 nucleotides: TGTGCCACCAGTGAGGGGAGGGCCAATCAGCCCCAGCATTTT.

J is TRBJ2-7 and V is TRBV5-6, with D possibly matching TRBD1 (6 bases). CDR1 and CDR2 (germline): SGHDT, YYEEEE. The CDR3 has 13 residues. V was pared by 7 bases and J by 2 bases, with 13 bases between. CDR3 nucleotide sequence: TGTGCCAGCCTGGACAGCCTAACCTACGAGCAGTACTTC. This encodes CASLDSLTYEQYF.

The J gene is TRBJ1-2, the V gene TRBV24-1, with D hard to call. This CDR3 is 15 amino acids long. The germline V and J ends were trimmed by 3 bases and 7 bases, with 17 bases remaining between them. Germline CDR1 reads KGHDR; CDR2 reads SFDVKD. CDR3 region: CATSDPRTISGGYTF. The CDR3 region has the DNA TGTGCCACCAGTGATCCCCGAACGATAAGCGGTGGCTACACCTTC.

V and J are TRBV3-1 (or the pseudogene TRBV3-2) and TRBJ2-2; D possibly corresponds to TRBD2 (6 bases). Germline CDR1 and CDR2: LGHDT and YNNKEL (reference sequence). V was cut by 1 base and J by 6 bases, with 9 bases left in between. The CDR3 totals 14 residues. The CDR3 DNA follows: TGTGCCAGCAGCCAAGGTTCGGGAGCCGGGGAGCTGTTTTTT. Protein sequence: CASSQGSGAGELFF.

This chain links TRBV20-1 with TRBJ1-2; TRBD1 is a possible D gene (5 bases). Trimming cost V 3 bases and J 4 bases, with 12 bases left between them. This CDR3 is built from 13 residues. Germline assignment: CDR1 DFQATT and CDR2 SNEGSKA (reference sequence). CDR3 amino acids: CSASQGGAYGYTF. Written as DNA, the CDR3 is TGCAGTGCTAGTCAGGGAGGGGCCTATGGCTACACCTTC.

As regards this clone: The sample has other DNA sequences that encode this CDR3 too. The CDR3 DNA is TGCGCCAGCAGCTTGGAGGACAGGGGGGACACTGAAGCTTTCTTT. It specifies CASSLEDRGDTEAFF. The chain couples TRBV5-1 to TRBJ1-1; TRBD1 matches at 10 bases. The germline gives CDR1 SGHRS, CDR2 YFSETQ. The CDR3 runs 15 residues. V was pared by 0 bases and J by 3 bases, with 2 bases of the junction left unmatched.

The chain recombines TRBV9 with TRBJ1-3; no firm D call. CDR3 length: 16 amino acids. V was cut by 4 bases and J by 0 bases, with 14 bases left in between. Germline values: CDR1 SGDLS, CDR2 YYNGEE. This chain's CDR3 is CASSPQEALSGNTIYF. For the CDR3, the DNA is TGTGCCAGCAGCCCTCAGGAGGCCCTCTCTGGAAACACCATATATTTT.